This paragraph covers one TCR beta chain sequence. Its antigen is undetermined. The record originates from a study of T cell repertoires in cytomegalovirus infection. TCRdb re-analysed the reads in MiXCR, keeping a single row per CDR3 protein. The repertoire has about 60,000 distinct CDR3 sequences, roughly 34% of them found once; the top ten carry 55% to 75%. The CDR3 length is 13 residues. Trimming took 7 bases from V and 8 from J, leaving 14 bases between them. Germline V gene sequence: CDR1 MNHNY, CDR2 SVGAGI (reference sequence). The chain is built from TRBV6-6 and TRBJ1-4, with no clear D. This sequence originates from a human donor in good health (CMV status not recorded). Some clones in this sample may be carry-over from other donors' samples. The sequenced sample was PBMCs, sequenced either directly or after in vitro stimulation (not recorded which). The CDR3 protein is CASNPPSREKLFF. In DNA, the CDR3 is TGTGCCAGCAACCCACCCTCGCGGGAAAAACTGTTTTTT.